This is a list of T cell receptor beta chains from one sample in a study of patients and donors after allogeneic stem cell transplantation. TCRdb recomputed calls from the RT-PCR reads with MiXCR, one row per CDR3 protein. Of 800,000 to 1,000,000 distinct CDR3 sequences in the sample, approximately 19% were seen once. Material for sequencing was blood, either unsorted or a sorted T cell fraction (not recorded which). The receptors come from a human donor who was either an allogeneic HSCT recipient or a stem cell or donor lymphocyte infusion donor (not recorded which). It is not recorded whose cells these are; they may come from a transplant donor. CDR3s include the opening cysteine and the closing phenylalanine or tryptophan. D genes are given only for firm matches. Clone size is stated in some rows and not others, as once, few, many or a class when expanded.

v_gene,d_gene,abundance,j_gene,CDR3aa,CDR3nt
TRBV12-5,-,-,TRBJ1-2,CASGLLPDKIYGYTF,TGTGCTAGTGGTTTGCTCCCTGACAAGATCTATGGCTACACCTTC
TRBV3-1,TRBD2,-,TRBJ2-1,CASSHLAGAINEQFF,TGTGCCAGCAGCCACCTAGCGGGAGCGATAAATGAGCAGTTCTTC
TRBV9,-,-,TRBJ2-1,CASSERVSQYNEQFF,TGTGCCAGCAGCGAGAGGGTTTCCCAATACAATGAGCAGTTCTTC
TRBV15,-,-,TRBJ1-4,CATSRDLGTNEKLFF,TGTGCCACCAGCAGAGATCTCGGGACGAATGAAAAACTGTTTTTT
TRBV27,-,few,TRBJ2-7,CASSLSGDYPYEQYF,TGTGCCAGCAGTTTATCGGGCGACTACCCCTACGAGCAGTACTTC
TRBV6-5,-,-,TRBJ2-2,CASSYSIPRGAGELFF,TGTGCCAGCAGTTACTCAATTCCCCGGGGAGCCGGGGAGCTGTTTTTT
TRBV12-3/TRBV12-4,-,few,TRBJ2-7,CASSSLPRASYEQYF,TGTGCCAGCAGTTCCCTCCCCAGGGCCTCCTACGAGCAGTACTTC
TRBV6-5,-,few,TRBJ2-7,CASSYSRAGNYEQYF,TGTGCCAGCAGTTACTCGAGGGCGGGAAACTACGAGCAGTACTTC
TRBV11-1,-,-,TRBJ2-1,CASSLYPGDYNEQFF,TGTGCCAGCAGCTTATACCCAGGAGACTACAATGAGCAGTTCTTC
TRBV6-1,TRBD1,few,TRBJ1-6,CASSPGQGGNSPLHF,TGTGCCAGCAGTCCCGGACAGGGTGGGAATTCACCCCTCCACTTT
TRBV12-3/TRBV12-4,TRBD2,few,TRBJ2-5,CASTQRSGGSQETQYF,TGTGCCAGCACCCAACGTTCGGGAGGATCCCAAGAGACCCAGTACTTC
TRBV2,-,-,TRBJ2-1,CASSGLGSYNEQFF,TGTGCCAGCAGTGGACTAGGTTCCTACAATGAGCAGTTCTTC
TRBV12-3/TRBV12-4,TRBD2,many,TRBJ2-3,CASSRAGGGADTQYF,TGTGCCAGCAGTCGAGCGGGAGGAGGTGCAGATACGCAGTATTTT
TRBV20-1,-,-,TRBJ1-2,CSARTSGVNYGYTF,TGCAGTGCTAGAACTTCGGGGGTCAACTATGGCTACACCTTC
TRBV20-1,TRBD1,few,TRBJ1-2,CSARPLREGAGYGYTF,TGCAGTGCTAGACCCCTGAGGGAGGGGGCGGGCTATGGCTACACCTTC
TRBV2,-,few,TRBJ2-3,CASRPLSRADTQYF,TGTGCCAGCAGACCCTTAAGTAGGGCAGATACGCAGTATTTT